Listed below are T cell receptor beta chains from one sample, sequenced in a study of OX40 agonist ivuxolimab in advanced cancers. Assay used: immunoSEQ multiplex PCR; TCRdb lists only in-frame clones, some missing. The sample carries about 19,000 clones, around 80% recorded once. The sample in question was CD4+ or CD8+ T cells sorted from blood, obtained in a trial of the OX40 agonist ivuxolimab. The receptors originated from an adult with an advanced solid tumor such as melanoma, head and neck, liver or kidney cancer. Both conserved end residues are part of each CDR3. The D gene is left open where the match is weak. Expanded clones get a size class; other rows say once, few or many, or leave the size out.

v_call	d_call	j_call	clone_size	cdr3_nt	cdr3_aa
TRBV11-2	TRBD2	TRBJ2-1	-	TGTGCCAGCAGCTTAGGGGGCGGGGGTGAGCAGTTCTTC	CASSLGGGGEQFF
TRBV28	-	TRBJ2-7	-	TGTGCCAGCAGTTTCCGGGCCACGGGGGAGCAGTACTTC	CASSFRATGEQYF
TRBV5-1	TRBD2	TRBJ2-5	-	TGCGCCAGCAGCCCCCTGCCACTAGCGGCCCTAGAGACCCAGTACTTC	CASSPLPLAALETQYF
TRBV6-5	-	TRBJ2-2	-	TGTGCCAGCAGTTCCTCCTTGGAGAACACCGGGGAGCTGTTTTTT	CASSSSLENTGELFF
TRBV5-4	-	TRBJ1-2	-	TGTGCCAGCAGCTTGGGCAGCGATAACTATGGCTACACCTTC	CASSLGSDNYGYTF
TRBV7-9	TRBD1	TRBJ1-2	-	TGTGCCAGCAGCTTTTCAGGGGGCTATGGCTACACCTTC	CASSFSGGYGYTF
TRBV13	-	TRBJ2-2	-	TGTGCCAGCAGCCCACGGGGGAGCGTCACCGGGGAGCTGTTTTTT	CASSPRGSVTGELFF
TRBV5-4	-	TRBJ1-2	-	TGTGCCAGCAGCTTGTTGGGGGGCTACACCTTC	CASSLLGGYTF
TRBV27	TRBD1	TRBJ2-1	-	TGTGCCAGCAGTTTGGGACAGGGGTCCTACAATGAGCAGTTCTTC	CASSLGQGSYNEQFF
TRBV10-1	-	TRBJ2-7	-	TGCGCCAGCAGTGAGTCGTCGCAGTACGAGCAGTACTTC	CASSESSQYEQYF
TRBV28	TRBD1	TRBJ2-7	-	TGTGCCAGCAGTTTTGGCCCGTGGCAGGGGGCTGTGGAGCAGTACTTC	CASSFGPWQGAVEQYF
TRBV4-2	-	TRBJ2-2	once	TGTGCCAGCAGCCAAGCTACTGGATCCACCGGGGAGCTGTTTTTT	CASSQATGSTGELFF
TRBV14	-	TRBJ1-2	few	TGTGCCAGCAGCCAAGGACAGAGCTATGGCTACACCTTC	CASSQGQSYGYTF
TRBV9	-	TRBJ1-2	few	TGTGCCAGCAGCGTAGATCCCATTCCCCACAACTATGGCTACACCTTC	CASSVDPIPHNYGYTF
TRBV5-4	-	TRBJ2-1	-	TGTGCCAGCAGCTTGGTCAGGGGGGGGTACAATGAGCAGTTCTTC	CASSLVRGGYNEQFF
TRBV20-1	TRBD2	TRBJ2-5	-	TGCAGTGTAGCGGGAGAAGAGACCCAGTACTTC	CSVAGEETQYF